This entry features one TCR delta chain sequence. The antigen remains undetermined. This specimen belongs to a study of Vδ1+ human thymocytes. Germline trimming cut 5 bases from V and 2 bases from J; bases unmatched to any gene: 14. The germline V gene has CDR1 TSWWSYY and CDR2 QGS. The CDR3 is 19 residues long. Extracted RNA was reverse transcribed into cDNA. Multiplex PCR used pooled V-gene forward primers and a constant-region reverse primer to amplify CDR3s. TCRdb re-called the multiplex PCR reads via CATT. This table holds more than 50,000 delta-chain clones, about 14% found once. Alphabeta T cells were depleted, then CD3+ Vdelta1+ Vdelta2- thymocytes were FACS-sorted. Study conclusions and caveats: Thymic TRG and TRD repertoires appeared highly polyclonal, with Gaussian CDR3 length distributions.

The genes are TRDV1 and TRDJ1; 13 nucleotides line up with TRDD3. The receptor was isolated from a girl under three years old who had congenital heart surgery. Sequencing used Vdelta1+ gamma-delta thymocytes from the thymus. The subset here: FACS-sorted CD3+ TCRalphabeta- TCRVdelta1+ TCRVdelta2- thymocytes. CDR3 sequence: CALGHFGNWGIRETDKLIF. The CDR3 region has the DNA TGTGCTCTTGGGCACTTCGGGAACTGGGGGATACGAGAGACCGATAAACTCATCTTT.